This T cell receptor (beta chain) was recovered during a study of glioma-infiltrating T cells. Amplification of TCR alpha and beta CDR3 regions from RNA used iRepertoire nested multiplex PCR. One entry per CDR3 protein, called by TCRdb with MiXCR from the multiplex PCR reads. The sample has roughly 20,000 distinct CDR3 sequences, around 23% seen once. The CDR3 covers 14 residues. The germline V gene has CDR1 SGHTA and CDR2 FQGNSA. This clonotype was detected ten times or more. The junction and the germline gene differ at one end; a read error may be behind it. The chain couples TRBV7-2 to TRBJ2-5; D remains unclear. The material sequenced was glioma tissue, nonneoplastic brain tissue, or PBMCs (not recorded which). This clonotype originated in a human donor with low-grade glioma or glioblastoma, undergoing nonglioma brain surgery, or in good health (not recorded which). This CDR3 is CARSLHGKRETQYF. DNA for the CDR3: TGTGCCCGCAGCTTACACGGAAAGCGAGAGACCCAGTACTTC.